This T cell receptor beta chain was obtained from a study of cytomegalovirus exposure and HLA in healthy donors. The study, taken as a whole, reports: The study put under 200 TCR beta chains on its list as cytomegalovirus-associated.

The PCR made use of 60 Vbeta and 13 Jbeta primers. Clones were read by immunoSEQ multiplex PCR, and TCRdb kept only the in-frame ones, dropping some. The sample totals 55,000 to 85,000 clones. With 7 bases clipped from V and 7 bases from J, the junction kept 6 bases outside the gene matches. Germline assignment: CDR1 SGHTA and CDR2 FQGNSA. There are 13 residues in the CDR3. Turning to this clone: As yet, its antigen is unknown.

Sequenced sample: PBMCs. The rearrangement joins TRBV7-2 to TRBJ2-7, with 11 bases identical to TRBD2. This receptor was identified in a female donor in good health and CMV-seropositive. The CDR3 DNA reads as TGTGCCAGCAAAACTAGCGGGAGAGGAGAGCAGTACTTC. This sequence encodes CASKTSGRGEQYF.